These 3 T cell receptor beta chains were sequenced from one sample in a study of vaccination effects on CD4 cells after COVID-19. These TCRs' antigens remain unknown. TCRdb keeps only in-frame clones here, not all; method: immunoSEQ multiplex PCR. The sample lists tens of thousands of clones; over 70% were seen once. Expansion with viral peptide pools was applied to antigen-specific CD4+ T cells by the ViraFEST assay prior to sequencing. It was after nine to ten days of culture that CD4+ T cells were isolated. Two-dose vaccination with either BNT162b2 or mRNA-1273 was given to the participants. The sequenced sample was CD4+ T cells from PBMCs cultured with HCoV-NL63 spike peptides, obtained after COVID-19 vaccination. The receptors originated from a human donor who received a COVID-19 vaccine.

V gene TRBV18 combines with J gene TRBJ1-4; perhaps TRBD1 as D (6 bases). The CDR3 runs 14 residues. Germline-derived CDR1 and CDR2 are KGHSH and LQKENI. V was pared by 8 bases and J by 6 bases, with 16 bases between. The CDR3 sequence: CASPKGGVDEKLFF. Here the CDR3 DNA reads TGTGCCAGCCCCAAAGGGGGTGTAGATGAAAAACTGTTTTTT.

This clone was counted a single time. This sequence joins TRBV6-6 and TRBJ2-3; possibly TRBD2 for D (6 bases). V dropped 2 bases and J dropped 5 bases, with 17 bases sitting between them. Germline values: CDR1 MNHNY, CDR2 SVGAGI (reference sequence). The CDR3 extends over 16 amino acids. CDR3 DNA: TGTGCCAGCAGTTACCCCCGTCAAAGGGGAGGAGATACGCAGTATTTT. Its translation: CASSYPRQRGGDTQYF.

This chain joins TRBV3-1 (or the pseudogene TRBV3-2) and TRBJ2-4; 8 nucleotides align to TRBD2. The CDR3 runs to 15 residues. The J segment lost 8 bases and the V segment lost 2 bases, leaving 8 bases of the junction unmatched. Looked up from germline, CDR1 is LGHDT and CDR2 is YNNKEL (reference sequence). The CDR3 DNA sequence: TGTGCCAGCAGCCAAAGCCGGGGGGGCCTCGACATTCAGTACTTC. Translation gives CASSQSRGGLDIQYF.